These T cell receptor beta chains were read from a single sample in a study of blood T cells in healthy people across ages. In TCRdb, the 5' RACE reads were re-called with MiXCR into one record per CDR3 protein. The sample lists more than 750,000 distinct CDR3 sequences; just under 30% were seen once. This sample also appeared in a second study, on T cells of mothers and their children.

The source material was blood. The source is a middle-aged woman in good health. CDR3s include the opening cysteine and the closing phenylalanine or tryptophan. The D gene is left open where the match is weak. The listing skips clone size in some rows; elsewhere it reads once, few, many or a size class.

J,D,V,size,DNA,CDR3
TRBJ2-3,TRBD1,TRBV30,NA,TGTGCCTGGAGTGTAGGTGGGGTTGAGGAACAGGGGGCCCACCGCCACACAGATACGCAGTATTTT,CAWSVGGVEEQGAHRHTDTQYF
TRBJ2-5,TRBD1,TRBV5-1,few,TGCGCCAGCAGCTGGTTCGGGACAGGGGGACAAGAGACCCAGTACTTC,CASSWFGTGGQETQYF
TRBJ2-7,TRBD1,TRBV4-1,many,TGCGCCAGCAGCCAAGTAATCCGGGACAGGGGTGCCTACGAGCAGTACTTC,CASSQVIRDRGAYEQYF
TRBJ2-5,NA,TRBV2,NA,TGTGCCAGCAGTTCACAGTTGGGGGAGACCCAGTACTTC,CASSSQLGETQYF
TRBJ2-3,NA,TRBV5-6,few,TGTGCCAGCAGCTTGGTCGAGACACTCGGGGGAGCAGATACGCAGTATTTT,CASSLVETLGGADTQYF
TRBJ1-4,NA,TRBV7-9,NA,TGTGCCAGCAGCAACCCCCAGGGAGGAGGGGAAAAACTGTTTTTT,CASSNPQGGGEKLFF
TRBJ2-7,NA,TRBV29-1,few,TGCAGCGTCACCGGGGTAGGGGCTACCCACGAGCAGTACTTC,CSVTGVGATHEQYF
TRBJ2-7,NA,TRBV7-9,many,TGTGCCAGCAGCCCCCCCCGGGACGGAACCTACGAGCAGTACTTC,CASSPPRDGTYEQYF
TRBJ2-1,TRBD1,TRBV5-4,many,TGTGCCAGCAGCGTAGGTGACAGGGTCGATGAGCAGTTCTTC,CASSVGDRVDEQFF
TRBJ1-1,NA,TRBV5-8,many,TGTGCCAGCAGCTTCCGAACTGAAGCTTTCTTT,CASSFRTEAFF
TRBJ2-7,TRBD1,TRBV11-2,many,TGTGCCAGCAGCTTGGGGACAGGGGGGTCCAACGAGCAGTACTTC,CASSLGTGGSNEQYF
TRBJ2-3,NA,TRBV13,NA,TGTGCCAGCAGCCCACCGCTCGGACCAAGCACAGATACGCAGTATTTT,CASSPPLGPSTDTQYF
TRBJ1-4,NA,TRBV30,NA,TGTGCCTGGACTACAAACGGGAGAAGGTTATTGGATGAAAAACGGTTTTTT,CAWTTNGRRLLDEKRFF
TRBJ2-7,NA,TRBV7-7,many,TGTGCTAGCAGCTTCCGTCACCCCAACCGGGACGGAGCCTACGAGCAGTACTTC,CASSFRHPNRDGAYEQYF
TRBJ2-7,NA,TRBV7-2,many,TGTGCCAGCAGCAAGATGACAGGAGCCTCCTACGAGCAGTACTTC,CASSKMTGASYEQYF
TRBJ2-7,NA,TRBV20-1,many,TGCAGTGCTAGACAGGCCACGAAAGCCTACGAGCAGTACTTC,CSARQATKAYEQYF
TRBJ2-7,TRBD2,TRBV6-2/TRBV6-3,NA,TGTGCCAGCAGTCCGCTAGCGGGAGAAGGCTACGAGCAGTACTTC,CASSPLAGEGYEQYF
TRBJ2-5,TRBD1,TRBV20-1,NA,TGCAGTGCTAGAAGGGGACAGGGGTTGGAGACCCAGTACTTC,CSARRGQGLETQYF
TRBJ1-2,TRBD1,TRBV19,NA,TGTGCCAGTATTGACAGGGGACCCTATGGCTACACCTTC,CASIDRGPYGYTF
TRBJ1-4,TRBD1,TRBV4-3,NA,TGCGCCAGCAGCCAAGATCACAGGGGTGGTGAAAAACTGTTTTTT,CASSQDHRGGEKLFF
TRBJ1-1,NA,TRBV4-1,NA,TGCGCCAGCAGCCAAGACGGGACAAGAAATGAAGCTTTCTTT,CASSQDGTRNEAFF
TRBJ2-5,TRBD1,TRBV28,many,TGTGCCAGCAGTTCCCGGACAGGGATCCAGGAGACCCAGTACTTC,CASSSRTGIQETQYF
TRBJ2-7,NA,TRBV6-6,NA,TGTGCCAGCAGTTACATAGGACCTTCACGAGAGCAGTACTTC,CASSYIGPSREQYF
TRBJ2-1,NA,TRBV18,few,TGTGCCATCGGACGAGAGGGGAATGAGCAGTTCTTC,CAIGREGNEQFF
TRBJ2-5,TRBD1,TRBV20-1,NA,TGCAGTGCTAGAGATGTGGAGACAGGGGGCGGGGAGACCCAGTACTTC,CSARDVETGGGETQYF
TRBJ2-5,NA,TRBV14,NA,TGTGCCAGCAGCCACCGGGGGACGAAATGGGAGACCCAGTACTTC,CASSHRGTKWETQYF
TRBJ2-7,TRBD2,TRBV12-3/TRBV12-4,many,TGTGCCAGCAGTTCTGGGGGGGGAGTCTACGAGCAGTACTTC,CASSSGGGVYEQYF
TRBJ2-1,TRBD2,TRBV20-1,few,TGCAGTGAAGCGAGACTAGCCTATGAGCAGTTCTTC,CSEARLAYEQFF
TRBJ1-1,TRBD1,TRBV27,few,TGTGCCGGCTCACAGGGGGCGCGTAGGGCGGCTGAAGCTTTCTTT,CAGSQGARRAAEAFF
TRBJ1-2,NA,TRBV28,NA,TGTGCCAGCAGCTCCACCCCGAAGCTTACAGGGTCCTATGGCTACACCTTC,CASSSTPKLTGSYGYTF
TRBJ2-5,NA,TRBV5-1,NA,TGCGCCAGCAGCTTGAGAGTAGAGGGGGAGACCCAGTACTTC,CASSLRVEGETQYF
TRBJ1-5,NA,TRBV6-2/TRBV6-3,few,TGTGCCAGCAGTTACGGGGGCGGAGAGCCCCAGCATTTT,CASSYGGGEPQHF
TRBJ2-1,NA,TRBV7-9,NA,TGTGCCAGCAGCTTCCCTTCCAGCCGGAGTGACAATGAGCAGTTCTTC,CASSFPSSRSDNEQFF
TRBJ1-6,NA,TRBV12-3/TRBV12-4,NA,TGTGCCAGCAGGTCCAGGGGCTCCTATAATTCACCCCTCCACTTT,CASRSRGSYNSPLHF
TRBJ2-5,NA,TRBV28,many,TGTGCCAGCAGCGCTTCAGAGCTCCAAGAGACCCAGTACTTC,CASSASELQETQYF
TRBJ2-3,TRBD1,TRBV5-1,NA,TGCGCCAGCAGCTTGGGGGACAGGGGCGGGAGAAATACGCAGTATTTT,CASSLGDRGGRNTQYF
TRBJ2-3,NA,TRBV20-1,NA,TGCAGTGCTAAGTTGCAGGGTAGCACAGATACGCAGTATTTT,CSAKLQGSTDTQYF
TRBJ2-2,NA,TRBV4-1,few,TGCGCCAGCGGTCATAGGGAAGTTGGCGGGGAGCTGTTTTTT,CASGHREVGGELFF
TRBJ1-5,NA,TRBV6-2/TRBV6-3,few,TGTGCCAGCAGCCCCCTTCCGGGGAATCAGCCCCAGCATTTT,CASSPLPGNQPQHF
TRBJ2-3,TRBD2,TRBV12-3/TRBV12-4,few,TGTGCCACCCGACTAGCGGGGGGGACAGATACGCAGTATTTT,CATRLAGGTDTQYF
TRBJ1-6,TRBD1,TRBV12-3/TRBV12-4,many,TGTGCCAGCAGCCGACAGGGTCTAAATAATTCACCCCTCCACTTT,CASSRQGLNNSPLHF
TRBJ1-2,TRBD1,TRBV14,NA,TGTGCCGGCAGCCAAAACTCCCGGGACAGGAACGACTACACCTTC,CAGSQNSRDRNDYTF
TRBJ1-1,TRBD1,TRBV7-8,NA,TGTGCCAGCAGCTTAGGTTGGGCAGGGGGTAGGACTGAAGCTTTCTTT,CASSLGWAGGRTEAFF
TRBJ2-4,NA,TRBV7-3,NA,TGTGCCAGCAGCTTAGAGGCAAGTTCCTACAATGAGCAGTACTTC,CASSLEASSYNEQYF
TRBJ2-5,NA,TRBV20-1,NA,TGCAGTGCTAGGGACATGGAAGAGACCCAGTACTTC,CSARDMEETQYF
TRBJ2-1,NA,TRBV7-9,many,TGTGCCAGCAGCTTAGGACAGGAATTGGATGAGCAGTTCTTC,CASSLGQELDEQFF
TRBJ2-3,TRBD2,TRBV7-2,NA,TGTGCCAGCAGCCCACTAGCGGGAGCAATTGTGGATACGCAGTATTTT,CASSPLAGAIVDTQYF
TRBJ1-2,TRBD1,TRBV3-1,NA,TGTGCCAGCAGCCCGTCCCCACAGGGGGTGGTCTATGGCTACACCTTC,CASSPSPQGVVYGYTF
TRBJ2-1,NA,TRBV7-2,many,TGTGCCAGCAGTCCAAATTCATACAATGAGCAGTTCTTC,CASSPNSYNEQFF
TRBJ1-6,TRBD1,TRBV5-1,few,TGCGCCAGCAGCTTCTCACAGGGGGGTTCACCCCTCCACTTT,CASSFSQGGSPLHF